These 27 T cell receptor beta chains were sequenced from one sample in a study of T cells after yellow fever vaccination. Using its own MiXCR run on the 5' RACE reads, TCRdb lists one record per CDR3 protein. In the table there are around 310,000 distinct CDR3 sequences, almost 4% of which are singletons. The material sequenced was PBMCs, taken 5 days after the yellow fever booster vaccination. The receptors here all came from a man aged 18 to 30 who received the YFV17D yellow fever vaccine.

This clonotype came up a few times. CDR3 in amino acids: CASKRQGVGQPQHF. The CDR3 DNA follows: TGTGCCAGCAAGAGACAGGGGGTGGGTCAGCCCCAGCATTTT. V gene TRBV6-5 combines with J gene TRBJ1-5; the match to TRBD1 covers 9 bases. The CDR3 covers 14 residues. Trimming at V came to 7 bases and at J to 6 bases, leaving 7 bases not matched to a gene. Germline CDR1 and CDR2: MNHEY and SVGAGI.

This clonotype occurred many times. The chain recombines TRBV5-1 with TRBJ2-2; perhaps TRBD1 as D (6 bases). This CDR3 has 15 residues. CDR1 is SGHRS, CDR2 YFSETQ, per germline. V lost 2 bases and J 3 bases, leaving 11 bases between the germline ends. CDR3: CASSFTGTYTGELFF. In nucleotides, the CDR3 is TGCGCCAGCAGCTTCACCGGGACATACACCGGGGAGCTGTTTTTT.

This chain joins TRBV28 and TRBJ2-7; possibly TRBD2 for D (6 bases). Trimming left V 8 bases short and J 3 bases short, with 26 bases between. Germline V gives CDR1 MDHEN, CDR2 SYDVKM. This CDR3 region has 17 residues. CDR3 coding DNA: TGTGCCAGCGGATTTTCGGAGGGTATGGGGCATTACTACGAGCAGTACGTC. This translates into CASGFSEGMGHYYEQYV.

This clonotype was recorded many times. The chain carries TRBV6-2 or TRBV6-3 and TRBJ1-2, with D perhaps matching TRBD1 (5 bases). Per germline, CDR1 MNHEY and CDR2 SVGEGT. Trimming took off 7 bases at V and 5 bases at J, with 11 bases between the two ends. The CDR3 length is 12 residues. For the CDR3, the DNA is TGTGCCAGCAAGCAATCAGGGTATGGCTACACCTTC. Protein sequence: CASKQSGYGYTF.

The chain employs TRBV5-4 and TRBJ1-6, with 10 bases identical to TRBD1. Germline V gene data show CDR1 as SGHNT and CDR2 as YYREEE (reference sequence). V shed 4 bases, J shed 8 bases, and the junction held 12 bases outside the gene matches. The CDR3 extends over 17 amino acids. CDR3 DNA sequence: TGTGCCAGCAGCCCCCGGACAGGGGGGGGTTTTGATTCACCCCTCCACTTT. It is translated as CASSPRTGGGFDSPLHF.

This clonotype was seen ten or more times. The J gene is TRBJ1-3, the V gene TRBV3-1, with D unclear. V shed 1 base and J shed 0 bases, with 13 bases lying between them. There are 17 residues in the CDR3. Germline loops: CDR1 LGHDT, CDR2 YNNKEL (reference sequence). CDR3 protein: CASSQGHASNSGNTIYF. The DNA for the CDR3 is TGTGCCAGCAGCCAAGGACATGCCTCCAACTCTGGAAACACCATATATTTT.

This clonotype was seen at least ten times. The V call is TRBV30, the J call TRBJ2-5; 8 bases align to TRBD1. This CDR3 comprises 12 residues. Germline loops: CDR1 GTSNPN, CDR2 SVGIG (reference sequence). The V segment lost 4 bases and the J segment 5 bases; nucleotides outside the gene matches: 3. The CDR3 region is CAWTGGDETQYF. The CDR3 coding sequence is TGTGCCTGGACAGGGGGCGATGAGACCCAGTACTTC.

In this sample, this clonotype turned up a few times. The genes are TRBV5-6 and TRBJ1-2; D remains ambiguous. Germline V gene data show CDR1 as SGHDT and CDR2 as YYEEEE. V gave up 4 bases and J gave up 8 bases, with 15 bases separating them. The CDR3 sequence is 13 residues long. DNA for the CDR3: TGTGCCAGCAGCAGAGCCCAGACTCGGGGCTACACCTTC. Residues: CASSRAQTRGYTF. Filled out from reference TRBV5-6 and TRBJ1-2, the complete variable domain reads DAGVTQSPTHLIKTRGQQVTLRCSPKSGHDTVSWYQQALGQGPQFIFQYYEEEERQRGNFPDRFSGHQFPNYSSELNVNALLLGDSALYLCASSRAQTRGYTFGSGTRLTVV.

The rearrangement uses TRBV2 and TRBJ2-5; possibly TRBD1 or TRBD2 for D (5 bases each). The CDR3 covers 14 residues. The germline V and J ends were trimmed by 6 bases and 4 bases, with 15 bases remaining between them. Germline V gives CDR1 SNHLY, CDR2 FYNNEI. CDR3 nucleotides: TGTGCCAGCAGCGCCCCTGAGAGGGGAGAGACCCAGTACTTC. Amino acids: CASSAPERGETQYF.

This clonotype was counted only a few times. J is TRBJ2-5 and V is TRBV5-6; 7 bases match TRBD2. The CDR3 has 15 amino acids. The germline V gene encodes CDR1 SGHDT and CDR2 YYEEEE. The junction had 6 bases not matched to a gene; V was cut back by 2 bases and J by 2 bases. The CDR3 nucleotides read TGTGCCAGCAGCTTCTTCGGGGAGGGACAAGAGACCCAGTACTTC. It codes for CASSFFGEGQETQYF.

This clonotype came up many times. The chain is built from TRBV12-3 or TRBV12-4 and TRBJ2-2, with unresolved D. With 7 bases removed from V and 8 bases from J, the gap between germline ends came to 8 bases. This CDR3 has 11 amino acids. CDR3: CASTTLGELFF. In DNA, the CDR3 is TGTGCCAGCACGACCCTAGGGGAGCTGTTTTTT.

The V call is TRBV5-1, the J call TRBJ2-4, with D possibly matching TRBD2 (5 bases). The V gene's germline CDR1 is SGHRS and CDR2 YFSETQ. V lost 0 bases and J 3 bases, leaving 10 bases between the germline ends. CDR3 length equals 15 residues. CDR3 protein: CASSLVPGDKNIQYF. CDR3 coding DNA: TGCGCCAGCAGCTTGGTTCCCGGGGACAAAAACATTCAGTACTTC.

This chain joins TRBV18 and TRBJ2-7; D unresolved. From germline, CDR1 is KGHSH and CDR2 LQKENI. Trimming stripped 3 bases from V and 3 bases from J, with 12 bases between. The CDR3 runs 14 residues. The CDR3 spells CASSPSGGNYEQYV. DNA for the CDR3: TGTGCCAGCTCACCCTCGGGTGGAAACTACGAGCAGTACGTC.

This clonotype was detected many times. The chain recombines TRBV6-5 with TRBJ1-2, with TRBD1 matching over 9 bases. The CDR3 spans 13 residues. V lost 4 bases to trimming and J lost 8 bases; unmatched junction nucleotides: 5. Germline V gives CDR1 MNHEY, CDR2 SVGAGI. This CDR3 is CASSFRTGEGYTF. CDR3 nucleotides: TGTGCCAGCAGTTTCCGGACAGGGGAAGGCTACACCTTC.

This clonotype was seen repeatedly, ten times or more. The V and J genes are TRBV10-3 and TRBJ2-1, with D perhaps TRBD1 or TRBD2 (5 bases each). The V end was cut by 4 bases, the J end by 8 bases, with 12 bases between. Germline V gives CDR1 ENHRY, CDR2 SYGVKD. The CDR3 consists of 13 residues. CDR3 in DNA: TGTGCCATCAGTGCGGATGGGGGATATGAGCAGTTCTTC. Translation gives CAISADGGYEQFF.

This clonotype was detected many times. V is TRBV15 and J is TRBJ2-7; D uncertain. The V and J ends lost 2 bases and 4 bases respectively, with 15 bases between them. Germline CDR1 reads LNHNV; CDR2 reads YYDKDF (reference sequence). The CDR3 is 15 amino acids. The CDR3 DNA is TGTGCCACCAGCAGAACTCGGGTAGCAGTATACGAGCAGTACTTC. This sequence encodes CATSRTRVAVYEQYF.

This clonotype was observed many times. This sequence joins TRBV5-1 and TRBJ2-2; the D is unclear. Per germline, CDR1 SGHRS and CDR2 YFSETQ. Between the trimmed V and J ends, which lost 2 bases and 4 bases, there was a span of 6 bases. CDR3 length equals 13 residues. The CDR3 loop is CASSLVPTGELFF. DNA of the CDR3: TGCGCCAGCAGCTTAGTGCCCACCGGGGAGCTGTTTTTT.

This clonotype was counted ten times or more. The chain recombines TRBV12-3 or TRBV12-4 with TRBJ1-5; 10 bases are a match to TRBD1. The V segment lost 6 bases and the J segment 5 bases; nucleotides outside the gene matches: 10. CDR3 length: 16 amino acids. CDR3 sequence (DNA): TGTGCCAGCAGACGCACCCCCGGGACAGGGGATCAGCCCCAGCATTTT. Its protein product is CASRRTPGTGDQPQHF.

This clonotype has a handful of counts. This chain's CDR3 is CASRTGGRYEQYF. DNA for the CDR3: TGTGCCAGCAGGACAGGGGGACGTTACGAGCAGTACTTC. The chain links TRBV12-3 or TRBV12-4 to TRBJ2-7; 9 bases agree with TRBD1. Trimming removed 6 bases from V and 4 bases from J; junction bases left unmatched: 4. The length of the CDR3 is 13 residues.

This rearrangement joins TRBV4-3 to TRBJ2-5; D possibly corresponds to TRBD2 (6 bases). The germline V and J ends were trimmed by 3 bases and 4 bases, with 9 bases remaining between them. CDR1 LGHNA and CDR2 YSLEER come from the germline V gene. This CDR3 has 13 amino acids. The DNA for the CDR3 is TGCGCCAGCAGCCATATCGGGGGAGAGACCCAGTACTTC. It encodes CASSHIGGETQYF.

Many counts were recorded for this clonotype. The V call is TRBV12-3 or TRBV12-4, the J call TRBJ1-2; D is possibly TRBD1 (6 bases). The CDR3 spans 17 residues. V was clipped by 5 bases and J by 4 bases, with 23 bases between them. The CDR3 is CASSPYQGMIFSYGYTF. DNA for the CDR3: TGTGCCAGCAGTCCCTACCAGGGGATGATCTTCTCCTATGGCTACACCTTC.

The table lists this clonotype with a few counts. The rearrangement links TRBV5-1 to TRBJ2-1; possible D gene TRBD2, 7 bases. The CDR3 runs 15 residues. V lost 3 bases and J lost 8, with 18 bases in between. Germline assignment: CDR1 SGHRS and CDR2 YFSETQ. CDR3 amino acids: CASSWAGAPGDEQFF. CDR3 in DNA: TGCGCCAGCAGCTGGGCGGGGGCGCCAGGCGATGAGCAGTTCTTC.

This clonotype was detected ten times or more. V gene TRBV9 combines with J gene TRBJ2-1; D ambiguous. Germline CDR1 and CDR2: SGDLS and YYNGEE. Trimming removed 0 bases from V and 0 bases from J, with 7 bases in between. The CDR3 is made up of 15 amino acids. As DNA, the CDR3 is TGTGCCAGCAGCGTAGAGGCCGGCTCCTACAATGAGCAGTTCTTC. It codes for CASSVEAGSYNEQFF.

This clonotype was seen only a few times. The chain links TRBV7-8 to TRBJ2-1, with a tentative D call TRBD2 (7 bases). Looked up from germline, CDR1 is SGHVS and CDR2 is FQNEAQ. The CDR3 is made up of 15 amino acids. Trimming pared 2 bases from V and 4 bases from J, leaving 12 bases between. In nucleotides, the CDR3 is TGTGCCAGCAGCTTATGGGGGGGCGCTTACAATGAGCAGTTCTTC. It is translated as CASSLWGGAYNEQFF.

Many counts were recorded for this clonotype. The chain uses TRBV14 and TRBJ2-1, with D possibly TRBD2 on 7 matching bases. Germline loops: CDR1 SGHDN, CDR2 FVKESK. This CDR3 comprises 17 residues. Trimming left V 4 bases short and J 7 bases short, with 23 bases between. CDR3 in DNA: TGTGCCAGCAGCCTAAGGGGTCCGGGGGGCCGGGGTAATGAGCAGTTCTTC. Its translation: CASSLRGPGGRGNEQFF.

The chain joins TRBV7-6 to TRBJ2-5; D possibly matches TRBD1 or TRBD2 (6 bases each). The CDR3 consists of 15 residues. V lost 4 bases and J 2 bases, leaving 14 bases between the germline ends. Looked up from germline, CDR1 is SGHVS and CDR2 is FNYEAQ. The DNA of the CDR3 is TGTGCCAGCAGCTCCGAGGGGGGATTACAAGAGACCCAGTACTTC. The encoded protein is CASSSEGGLQETQYF. The full variable domain, rest sourced from reference TRBV7-6 and TRBJ2-5, is GAGVSQSPRYKVTKRGQDVALRCDPISGHVSLYWYRQALGQGPEFLTYFNYEAQQDKSGLPNDRFSAERPEGSISTLTIQRTEQRDSAMYRCASSSEGGLQETQYFGPGTRLLVL.

This clonotype was detected many times. The chain is built from TRBV20-1 and TRBJ1-5, with 7 bases lining up with TRBD1. V was clipped by 0 bases and J by 9 bases; unmatched bases: 2. From germline, CDR1 is DFQATT and CDR2 SNEGSKA (reference sequence). The CDR3 has 12 amino acids. The CDR3: CSARDRGGPQHF. The CDR3 bases are TGCAGTGCTAGAGACAGGGGGGGGCCCCAGCATTTT.